Only one count was recorded for the clone carrying this TCR beta chain. Its antigen is currently unknown. Treatment: roughly 10-day PBMC culture with coronavirus spike peptide pools or control peptides (ViraFEST assay). Gathered ahead of the COVID-19 pandemic (2011-2018) were the CD4+ T cells of the unexposed donor. Trimming removed 4 bases at V and 3 bases at J, with 4 bases between. The length of the CDR3 is 12 residues. Germline V lookup: CDR1 MDHEN, CDR2 SYDVKM. These data belong to a study of vaccination and CD4 T cells after COVID-19. Cultured CD4+ T cell DNA underwent sequencing with the Oncomine TCR Beta short-read assay. TCRdb reprocessed the PCR reads via MiXCR and lists one record per CDR3 protein. The table lists 4,000 to 5,000 distinct CDR3 sequences, roughly three fifths of them singletons.

Sequencing was carried out using CD4+ T cells from blood, cultured in vitro. The rearrangement uses TRBV28 and TRBJ1-5; D call uncertain. This receptor was identified in a human donor in good health. CDR3 bases: TGTGCCAGCAGTTCGGTCAATCAGCCCCAGCATTTT. Its protein product is CASSSVNQPQHF.